A single sample gave rise to the 9 T cell receptor beta chains below, sequenced in a study of OX40 agonist ivuxolimab in advanced cancers. Profiled with immunoSEQ multiplex PCR; TCRdb holds only in-frame clones, not every one. The data contain some 70,000 clones, around 82% of them singletons. The material was CD4+ or CD8+ T cells sorted from blood, obtained in a trial of the OX40 agonist ivuxolimab. These receptors were taken from an adult with an advanced solid tumor such as melanoma, head and neck, liver or kidney cancer.

The CDR3 here is CASSFHRGPYEQYF. DNA for the CDR3: TGTGCCAGCAGCTTTCACAGGGGGCCCTACGAGCAGTACTTC. This sequence joins TRBV6-6 and TRBJ2-7, with 9 bases that match TRBD1. CDR1 is MNHNY, CDR2 SVGAGI, per germline (reference sequence). V trimming: 6 bases; J trimming: 2 bases; junction bases outside the gene matches: 5. CDR3 length: 14 residues.

This sequence joins TRBV19 and TRBJ2-2; D might be TRBD1 (6 bases). The CDR3 sequence is 16 residues long. The V end was cut by 6 bases, the J end by 3 bases, with 17 bases between. Germline CDR1 LNHDA, CDR2 SQIVND (reference sequence). CDR3 DNA: TGTGCCAGTAGGATACAGGGTGCGGTGGACACCGGGGAGCTGTTTTTT. This gives the protein CASRIQGAVDTGELFF.

The chain recombines TRBV7-3 with TRBJ2-6; D is possibly TRBD1 or TRBD2 (5 bases each). This CDR3 region has 19 residues. CDR1 is SGHTA, CDR2 FQGTGA, per germline. V lost 5 bases and J lost 0, with 20 bases in between. In DNA, the CDR3 is TGTGCCAGCAGCCCGGGCCCTGTCGGGGCTAACTCTGGGGCCAACGTCCTGACTTTC. Its protein product is CASSPGPVGANSGANVLTF.

The rearrangement links TRBV28 to TRBJ1-5; D may be TRBD1 (5 bases). CDR1 is MDHEN and CDR2 is SYDVKM in the germline V gene. The CDR3 extends over 17 amino acids. The ends were cut back, 3 bases at V and 2 bases at J, with 17 bases in the middle. The chain's CDR3 is CASSFWGLKGGNQPQHF. Here the CDR3 DNA reads TGTGCCAGCAGTTTTTGGGGGTTAAAGGGCGGCAATCAGCCCCAGCATTTT.

V gene TRBV4-1 combines with J gene TRBJ2-3, with 10 bases that match TRBD1. Germline values: CDR1 MGHRA, CDR2 YSYEKL. This CDR3 spans 16 amino acids. The V gene end was trimmed by 0 bases and the J gene end by 1 base; junction bases not matched to a gene: 1. CDR3 sequence reads: CASSQDGTGGTDTQYF. The CDR3 DNA reads TGCGCCAGCAGCCAAGATGGGACAGGGGGCACAGATACGCAGTATTTT.

The chain has TRBV5-8 and TRBJ1-1; TRBD1 is a possible D gene (6 bases). The CDR3 has 14 residues. Germline lookup yields CDR1 SGHTS and CDR2 YDEGEE. Trimming stripped 3 bases from V and 3 bases from J, with 12 bases between. CDR3 coding DNA: TGTGCCAGCAGCTCCTGGGACACCTACACTGAAGCTTTCTTT. Its translation: CASSSWDTYTEAFF.

V and J are TRBV21-1 and TRBJ2-5; TRBD2 was called by the table and not checked on the DNA. TRBV21-1 is shown as a pseudogene. CDR3 size: 19 residues. The CDR3 DNA reads TGTGCCAGCAGCAAAGAGAGGGTCCACCTTTTATCAGTAAGAGAGACCCAGTACTTC. Translated: CASSKERVHLLSVRETQYF.

V usage is TRBV19 and J usage is TRBJ1-4; TRBD1 agrees at 9 bases. The CDR3 has 13 residues. The trim removed 10 bases at V and 5 bases at J, leaving 5 bases unmatched. The germline V gene encodes CDR1 LNHDA and CDR2 SQIVND (reference sequence). The CDR3 bases are TGTGCCACAACAGGGGGCAGAAATGAAAAACTGTTTTTT. It specifies CATTGGRNEKLFF.

The V and J genes are TRBV29-1 and TRBJ1-2; 9 nucleotides align to TRBD1. CDR1 and CDR2 (germline): SQVTM, ANQGSEA. V shed 6 bases and J 4 bases; nucleotides not matched to a gene: 9. CDR3 length equals 14 residues. CDR3 DNA: TGCAGCGTCCCGGACAGGGGAACGAGCTATGGCTACACCTTC. It encodes CSVPDRGTSYGYTF.